The 24 T cell receptor beta chains presented below share a single source sample, sequenced in a study of T-cell memory formation after mild COVID-19. MiXCR, run by TCRdb on the 5' RACE reads, gives a single entry per CDR3 protein. This table has 100,000 to 150,000 distinct CDR3 sequences, more than 15% appearing once. Material for sequencing was PBMCs or a T cell subset sorted from them (not recorded which). The origin of the receptors is a man aged 18 to 30 who had mild COVID-19 (a few samples of this study predate the infection). Cell type and time point are not known.

A few counts support this clonotype. The chain has TRBV7-2 and TRBJ2-3, with D perhaps TRBD1 (5 bases). CDR1 is SGHTA, CDR2 FQGNSA, per germline. The CDR3 is made up of 16 amino acids. V was cut by 6 bases and J by 4 bases, with 20 bases left in between. CDR3 nucleotides: TGTGCCAGCAGGAACCAGGAAGGGGTCGTCCCAGATACGCAGTATTTT. Its protein product is CASRNQEGVVPDTQYF.

This clonotype occurred many times. This sequence joins TRBV5-1 and TRBJ2-3; weak D call: TRBD2 (7 bases). V was pared by 2 bases and J by 0 bases, with 10 bases between. The CDR3 runs 15 residues. Germline V lookup: CDR1 SGHRS, CDR2 YFSETQ. CDR3 nucleotides: TGCGCCAGCAGCTTCCGGGGGGCAAGCACAGATACGCAGTATTTT. Amino acid sequence: CASSFRGASTDTQYF.

Written as DNA, the CDR3 is TGTGCCAGCAGCTTAGCAGGGGGCGCAGGCTACACCTTC. Translated, it gives CASSLAGGAGYTF. The chain couples TRBV11-3 to TRBJ1-2; 8 bases fit TRBD1. Per germline, CDR1 SGHNT and CDR2 YENEEA. J gave up 8 bases and V 1 base, and 3 bases lay outside the gene matches. This CDR3 has 13 amino acids. The entire variable domain, with the rest obtained from reference TRBV11-3 and TRBJ1-2, is as follows: EAGVVQSPRYKIIEKKQPVAFWCNPISGHNTLYWYLQNLGQGPELLIRYENEEAVDDSQLPKDRFSAERLKGVDSTLKIQPAELGDSAVYLCASSLAGGAGYTFGSGTRLTVV.

This clonotype showed up just a few times. CDR3 sequence (DNA): TGTGCCAGCAGCTTCAAAACAGCCTTGACCTTCCGGGAGCAGTACGTC. It translates to CASSFKTALTFREQYV. The gene calls are TRBV5-6 and TRBJ2-7; no clear D. With 2 bases removed from V and 7 bases from J, the gap between germline ends came to 22 bases. CDR1 is SGHDT, CDR2 YYEEEE, per germline. The CDR3 covers 16 residues.

This clonotype appeared a few times. V and J are TRBV7-2 and TRBJ2-7, with D hard to call. V dropped 1 base and J dropped 2 bases, with 9 bases sitting between them. Looked up from germline, CDR1 is SGHTA and CDR2 is FQGNSA. The CDR3 runs 14 residues. The CDR3 spells CASSLGQAPYEQYV. CDR3 coding DNA: TGTGCCAGCAGCTTAGGGCAGGCCCCCTACGAGCAGTACGTC.

This clonotype came up a few times. The chain has TRBV7-2 and TRBJ1-1; 9 nucleotides line up with TRBD1. V shed 4 bases and J 4 bases; nucleotides not matched to a gene: 4. The germline V gene encodes CDR1 SGHTA and CDR2 FQGNSA. The CDR3 loop spans 14 amino acids. The CDR3: CASSSTGGLTEAFF. CDR3 nucleotides: TGTGCCAGCAGCTCAACAGGGGGCCTCACTGAAGCTTTCTTT.

This chain connects TRBV12-3 or TRBV12-4 to TRBJ2-3; D perhaps matches TRBD1 (7 bases). This CDR3 is 14 amino acids long. V lost 6 bases, J lost 3 bases, and 13 bases lay in between. The CDR3 reads CASRGGQVTDTQYF. The CDR3 region has the DNA TGTGCCAGCAGGGGAGGACAGGTGACAGATACGCAGTATTTT.

The chain recombines TRBV12-3 or TRBV12-4 with TRBJ2-7; D is unclear. V was pared by 3 bases and J by 3 bases, with 24 bases between. The CDR3 extends over 18 amino acids. The CDR3 spells CASSFGIVWADGNYEQYF. The CDR3, as DNA: TGTGCCAGCAGTTTTGGAATAGTGTGGGCAGATGGAAACTACGAGCAGTACTTC.

This chain links TRBV20-1 with TRBJ2-1; D not resolved. Germline CDR1 is DFQATT and CDR2 is SNEGSKA (reference sequence). There are 14 residues in the CDR3. V lost 5 bases and J 0 bases, leaving 11 bases between the germline ends. CDR3 residues: CSADLWSSYNEQFF. CDR3 sequence (DNA): TGCAGTGCTGATCTGTGGAGCTCCTACAATGAGCAGTTCTTC.

This clonotype was detected ten times or more. In DNA, the CDR3 is TGTGCCAGCAGCATTGACAGTAACTATGGCTACACCTTC. Translation: CASSIDSNYGYTF. The chain is built from TRBV7-2 and TRBJ1-2, with D perhaps TRBD1 (5 bases). The V gene lost 5 bases and the J gene lost 1 base, with 8 bases spanning the gap. CDR1 and CDR2 (germline): SGHTA, FQGNSA. This CDR3 region has 13 residues.

The genes are TRBV27 and TRBJ2-5; TRBD1 agrees at 8 bases. From germline, CDR1 is MNHEY and CDR2 SMNVEV (reference sequence). Germline trimming cut 5 bases from V and 4 bases from J; bases unmatched to any gene: 6. The CDR3 covers 14 residues. CDR3 sequence: CASSPRRGRETQYF. In DNA form, the CDR3 reads TGTGCCAGCAGTCCCCGCAGGGGGCGAGAGACCCAGTACTTC.

The rearrangement joins TRBV5-1 to TRBJ1-5, with no clear D. The CDR3 covers 15 residues. V was shortened by 0 bases and J by 0 bases, with 7 bases between the two germline ends. Germline V gene lookup returns CDR1 SGHRS and CDR2 YFSETQ. The CDR3 loop is CASSLGAYSNQPQHF. CDR3 in DNA: TGCGCCAGCAGCTTGGGGGCTTATAGCAATCAGCCCCAGCATTTT.

The chain links TRBV19 to TRBJ2-7; D may be TRBD1 (6 bases). Trimming removed 3 bases at V and 4 bases at J, with 10 bases between. This CDR3 is 13 amino acids long. Germline V gene sequence: CDR1 LNHDA, CDR2 SQIVND (reference sequence). The CDR3 DNA reads TGTGCCAGTAGTATGGGCAGGGGTTACGAGCAGTACTTC. This translates into CASSMGRGYEQYF.

The genes are TRBV7-8 and TRBJ2-3, with 11 bases matching TRBD2. CDR1 is SGHVS, CDR2 FQNEAQ, per germline. The junction had 6 bases not matched to a gene; V was cut back by 5 bases and J by 5 bases. The CDR3 is made up of 15 amino acids. CDR3 residues: CASSATGTSGDTQYF. CDR3 coding DNA: TGTGCCAGCAGCGCTACCGGGACTAGCGGAGATACGCAGTATTTT.

This clonotype was seen a handful of times. This chain links TRBV5-1 with TRBJ2-7, with 9 bases lining up with TRBD1. J gave up 6 bases and V 4 bases, and 8 bases lay outside the gene matches. The CDR3 covers 14 residues. Germline values: CDR1 SGHRS, CDR2 YFSETQ. The CDR3 spells CASSPPGQGREQYF. In DNA form, the CDR3 reads TGCGCCAGCAGCCCCCCGGGACAGGGTCGCGAGCAGTACTTC.

This sequence joins TRBV6-2 or TRBV6-3 and TRBJ2-3, with 8 positions matching TRBD2. V gave up 6 bases and J gave up 6 bases; unmatched junction bases: 5. The CDR3 contains 13 residues. The V gene's germline CDR1 is MNHEY and CDR2 SVGEGT. In DNA, the CDR3 is TGTGCCAGCAGCGAAAAGCGGGGGGATACGCAGTATTTT. The encoded protein is CASSEKRGDTQYF.

This clonotype has more than one count but fewer than ten. The chain carries TRBV11-2 and TRBJ2-1, with D possibly TRBD1 on 6 matching bases. This CDR3 contains 15 residues. V was pared by 4 bases and J by 1 base, with 11 bases between. From germline, CDR1 is SGHAT and CDR2 FQNNGV. The CDR3, as DNA: TGTGCCAGCAGCTCAACCAGGGGATCCTACAATGAGCAGTTCTTC. This translates into CASSSTRGSYNEQFF.

V gene TRBV7-9 combines with J gene TRBJ2-5; the match to TRBD2 covers 7 bases. Germline assignment: CDR1 SEHNR and CDR2 FQNEAQ (reference sequence). After removal of 5 bases from V and 3 bases from J, the junction contained 12 bases not matched to a gene. The length of the CDR3 is 16 residues. CDR3 DNA sequence: TGTGCCAGCAGCCCTGGTGAAGCGGGGCGAAAAGAGACCCAGTACTTC. Translating it yields CASSPGEAGRKETQYF.

This clonotype came up a few times. The rearrangement uses TRBV5-1 and TRBJ1-1; the D gene is possibly TRBD1 (5 bases). This CDR3 has 15 residues. The germline V and J ends were trimmed by 3 bases and 6 bases, with 18 bases remaining between them. Germline loops: CDR1 SGHRS, CDR2 YFSETQ. The CDR3 DNA sequence: TGCGCCAGCAGCTGGGGGGAGTGGGGTGTCGCTGAAGCTTTCTTT. This encodes CASSWGEWGVAEAFF. Complete variable domain (other parts from reference TRBV5-1 and TRBJ1-1): KAGVTQTPRYLIKTRGQQVTLSCSPISGHRSVSWYQQTPGQGLQFLFEYFSETQRNKGNFPGRFSGRQFSNSRSEMNVSTLELGDSALYLCASSWGEWGVAEAFFGQGTRLTVV.

This clonotype occurred a few times. The rearrangement links TRBV7-2 to TRBJ1-5, with D hard to call. V lost 5 bases and J 0 bases, leaving 8 bases between the germline ends. The CDR3 runs 14 residues. Looked up from germline, CDR1 is SGHTA and CDR2 is FQGNSA. CDR3 loop: CASSMVISNQPQHF. Written as DNA, the CDR3 is TGTGCCAGCAGCATGGTCATTAGCAATCAGCCCCAGCATTTT.

This clonotype was detected a few times. The rearrangement links TRBV5-5 to TRBJ1-6; 7 bases are shared with TRBD1. Germline lookup yields CDR1 SGHKS and CDR2 YYEKEE (reference sequence). The CDR3 loop spans 16 amino acids. Germline trimming cut 6 bases from V and 10 bases from J; bases unmatched to any gene: 16. CDR3 sequence (DNA): TGTGCCAGCACTCGACCCGAGGGACAGATAAAATCACCCCTCCACTTT. Residues: CASTRPEGQIKSPLHF.

CDR3 protein: CASSYLPGQGDTEAFF. CDR3 in DNA: TGTGCCAGCAGTTACCTCCCGGGACAGGGAGACACTGAAGCTTTCTTT. V is TRBV6-5 and J is TRBJ1-1; 9 nucleotides line up with TRBD1. V shed 2 bases, J shed 3 bases, and the junction held 7 bases outside the gene matches. This CDR3 region has 16 residues. The germline gives CDR1 MNHEY, CDR2 SVGAGI.

This rearrangement joins TRBV27 to TRBJ2-6; a possible D gene is TRBD1 (6 bases). The CDR3 consists of 19 residues. V was trimmed by 4 bases and J by 2 bases, leaving 21 bases between them. In germline, CDR1 is MNHEY, CDR2 SMNVEV (reference sequence). DNA of the CDR3: TGTGCCAGCAGTTCCCACTTTGGGGGCGGGTTCGCTGGGGCCAACGTCCTGACTTTC. Its protein product is CASSSHFGGGFAGANVLTF.

This clonotype was counted only a few times. The gene calls are TRBV29-1 and TRBJ2-3; D is unresolved. Trimming took 0 bases from V and 2 from J, leaving 3 bases between them. The CDR3 covers 12 residues. CDR1 SQVTM and CDR2 ANQGSEA come from the germline V gene. The CDR3 DNA is TGCAGCGTTGAAGATCCCACAGATACGCAGTATTTT. It yields the protein CSVEDPTDTQYF.